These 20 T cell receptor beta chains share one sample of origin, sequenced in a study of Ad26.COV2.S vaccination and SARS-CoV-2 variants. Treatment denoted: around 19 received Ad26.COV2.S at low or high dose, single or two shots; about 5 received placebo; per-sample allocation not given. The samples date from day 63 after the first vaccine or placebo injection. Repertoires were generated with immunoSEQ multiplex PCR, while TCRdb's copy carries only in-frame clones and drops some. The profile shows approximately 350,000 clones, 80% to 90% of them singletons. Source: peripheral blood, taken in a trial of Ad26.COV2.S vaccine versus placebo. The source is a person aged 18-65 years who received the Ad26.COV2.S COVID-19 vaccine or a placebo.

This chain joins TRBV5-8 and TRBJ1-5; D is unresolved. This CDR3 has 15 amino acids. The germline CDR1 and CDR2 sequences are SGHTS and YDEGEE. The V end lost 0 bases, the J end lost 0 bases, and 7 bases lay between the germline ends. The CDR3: CASSLAIVSNQPQHF. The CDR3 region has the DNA TGTGCCAGCAGCTTGGCCATCGTTAGCAATCAGCCCCAGCATTTT.

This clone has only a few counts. This chain's CDR3 is CASSQDTEAFF. The DNA for the CDR3 is TGTGCCAGCAGCCAAGACACTGAAGCTTTCTTT. The chain couples TRBV3-1 (or the pseudogene TRBV3-2) to TRBJ1-1; D is unclear. The germline gives CDR1 LGHDT, CDR2 YNNKEL (reference sequence). V was cut by 0 bases and J by 4 bases, with 0 bases left in between. CDR3 size: 11 residues.

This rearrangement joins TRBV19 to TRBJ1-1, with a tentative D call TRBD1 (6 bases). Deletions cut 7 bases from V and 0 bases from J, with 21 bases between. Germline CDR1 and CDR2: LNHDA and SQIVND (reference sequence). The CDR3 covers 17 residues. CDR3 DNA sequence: TGTGCCAGTACTCTGGACAGCTACACGCTCATGAACACTGAAGCTTTCTTT. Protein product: CASTLDSYTLMNTEAFF.

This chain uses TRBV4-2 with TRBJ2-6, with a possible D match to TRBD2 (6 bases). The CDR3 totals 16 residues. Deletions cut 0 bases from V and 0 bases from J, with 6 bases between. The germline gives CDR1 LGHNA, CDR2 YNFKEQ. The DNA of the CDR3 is TGTGCCAGCAGCCAAGAGGAGGGCTCTGGGGCCAACGTCCTGACTTTC. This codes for CASSQEEGSGANVLTF.

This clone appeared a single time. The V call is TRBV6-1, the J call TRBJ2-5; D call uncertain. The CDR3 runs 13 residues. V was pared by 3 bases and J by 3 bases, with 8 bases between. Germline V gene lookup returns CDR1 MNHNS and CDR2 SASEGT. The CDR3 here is CASSDYQKETQYF. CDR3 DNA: TGTGCCAGCAGTGATTATCAGAAAGAGACCCAGTACTTC.

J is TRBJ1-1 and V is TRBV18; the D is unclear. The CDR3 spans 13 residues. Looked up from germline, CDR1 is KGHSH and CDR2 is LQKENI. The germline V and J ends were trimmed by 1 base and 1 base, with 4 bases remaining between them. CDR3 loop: CASSPRQNTEAFF. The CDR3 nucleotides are TGTGCCAGCTCACCACGGCAGAACACTGAAGCTTTCTTT.

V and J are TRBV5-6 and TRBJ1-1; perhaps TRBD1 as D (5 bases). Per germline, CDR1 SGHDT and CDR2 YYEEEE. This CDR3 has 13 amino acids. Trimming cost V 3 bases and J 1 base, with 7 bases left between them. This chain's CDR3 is CASSSGPNTEAFF. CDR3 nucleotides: TGTGCCAGCAGCTCGGGGCCGAACACTGAAGCTTTCTTT.

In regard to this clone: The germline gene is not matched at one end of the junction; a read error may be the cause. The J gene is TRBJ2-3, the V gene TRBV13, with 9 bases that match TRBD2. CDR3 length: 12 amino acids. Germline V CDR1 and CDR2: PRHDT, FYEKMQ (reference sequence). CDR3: CASSSGLASVHF. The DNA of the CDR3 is TGTGCCAGCAGCTCGGGACTAGCAAGCGTGCATTTT.

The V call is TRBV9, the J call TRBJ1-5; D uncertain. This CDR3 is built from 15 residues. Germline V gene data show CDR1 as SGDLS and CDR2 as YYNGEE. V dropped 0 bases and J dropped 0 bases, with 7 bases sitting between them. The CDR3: CASSVEANSNQPQHF. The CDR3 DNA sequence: TGTGCCAGCAGCGTAGAAGCGAATAGCAATCAGCCCCAGCATTTT.

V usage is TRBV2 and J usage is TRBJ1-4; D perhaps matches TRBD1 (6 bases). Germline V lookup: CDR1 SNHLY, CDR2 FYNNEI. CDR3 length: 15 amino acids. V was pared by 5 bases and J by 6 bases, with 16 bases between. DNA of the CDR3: TGTGCCAGCAGTCCGGGGGCAGGCTTGGATGAAAAACTGTTTTTT. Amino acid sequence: CASSPGAGLDEKLFF.

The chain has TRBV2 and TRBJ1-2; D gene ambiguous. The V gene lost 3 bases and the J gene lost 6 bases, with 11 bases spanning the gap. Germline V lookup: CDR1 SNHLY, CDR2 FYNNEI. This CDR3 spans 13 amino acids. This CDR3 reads CASSDAGFDGYTF. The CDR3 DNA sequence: TGTGCCAGCAGTGATGCGGGGTTTGATGGCTACACCTTC.

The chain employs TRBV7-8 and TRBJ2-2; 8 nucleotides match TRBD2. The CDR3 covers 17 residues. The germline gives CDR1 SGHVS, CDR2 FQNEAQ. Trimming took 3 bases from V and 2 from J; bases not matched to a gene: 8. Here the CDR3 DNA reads TGTGCCAGCAGCTTCCAACCGGGACTAGAAAACACCGGGGAGCTGTTTTTT. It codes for CASSFQPGLENTGELFF.

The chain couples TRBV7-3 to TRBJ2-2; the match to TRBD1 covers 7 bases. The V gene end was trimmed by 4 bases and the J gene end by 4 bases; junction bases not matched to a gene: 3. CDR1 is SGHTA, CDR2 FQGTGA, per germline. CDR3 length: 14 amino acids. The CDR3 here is CASSSDRSTGELFF. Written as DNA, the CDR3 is TGTGCCAGCAGCTCGGACAGGAGCACCGGGGAGCTGTTTTTT.

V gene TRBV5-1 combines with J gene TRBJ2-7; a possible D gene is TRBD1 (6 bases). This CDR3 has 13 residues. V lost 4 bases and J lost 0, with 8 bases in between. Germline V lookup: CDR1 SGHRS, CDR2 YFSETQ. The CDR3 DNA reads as TGCGCCAGCAGCGGGACAAGCTCCTACGAGCAGTACTTC. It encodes CASSGTSSYEQYF.

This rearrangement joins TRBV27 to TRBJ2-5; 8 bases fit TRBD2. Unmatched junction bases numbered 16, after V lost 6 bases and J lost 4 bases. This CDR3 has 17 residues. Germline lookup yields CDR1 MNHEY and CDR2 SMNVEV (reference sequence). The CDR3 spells CASSTRGPRGVRETQYF. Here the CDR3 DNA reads TGTGCCAGCAGCACCAGAGGCCCGCGGGGGGTGCGAGAGACCCAGTACTTC.

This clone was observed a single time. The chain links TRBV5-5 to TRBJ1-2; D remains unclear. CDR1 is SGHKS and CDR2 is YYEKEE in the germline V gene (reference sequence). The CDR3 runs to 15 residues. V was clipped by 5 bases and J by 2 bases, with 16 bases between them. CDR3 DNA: TGTGCCAGCAGATCAGACCAGGTTTACAACTATGGCTACACCTTC. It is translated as CASRSDQVYNYGYTF.

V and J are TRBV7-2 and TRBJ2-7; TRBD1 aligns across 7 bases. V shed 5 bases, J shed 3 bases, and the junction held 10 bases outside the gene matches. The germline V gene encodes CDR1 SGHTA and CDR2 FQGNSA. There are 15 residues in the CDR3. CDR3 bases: TGTGCCAGCAGCGTCGTCCGGGACAGCGACTACGAGCAGTACTTC. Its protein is CASSVVRDSDYEQYF.

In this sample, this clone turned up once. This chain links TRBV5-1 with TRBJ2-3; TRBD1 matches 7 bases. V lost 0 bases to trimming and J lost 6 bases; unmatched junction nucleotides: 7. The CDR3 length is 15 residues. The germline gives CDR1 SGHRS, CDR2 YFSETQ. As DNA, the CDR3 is TGCGCCAGCAGCTTGGGGGACAGATTAGCCGATACGCAGTATTTT. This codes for CASSLGDRLADTQYF.

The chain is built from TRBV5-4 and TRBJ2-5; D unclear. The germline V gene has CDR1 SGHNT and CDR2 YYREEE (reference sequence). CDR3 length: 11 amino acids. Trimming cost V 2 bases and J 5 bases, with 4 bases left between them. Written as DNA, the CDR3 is TGTGCCAGCAGCTTACGTGAGACCCAGTACTTC. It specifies CASSLRETQYF.

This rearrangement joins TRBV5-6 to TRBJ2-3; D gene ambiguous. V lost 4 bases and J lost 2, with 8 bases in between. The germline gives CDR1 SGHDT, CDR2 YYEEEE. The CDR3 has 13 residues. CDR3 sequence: CASSQMSTDTQYF. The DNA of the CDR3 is TGTGCCAGCAGCCAGATGTCCACAGATACGCAGTATTTT. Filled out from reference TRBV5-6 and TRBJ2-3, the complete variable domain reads DAGVTQSPTHLIKTRGQQVTLRCSPKSGHDTVSWYQQALGQGPQFIFQYYEEEERQRGNFPDRFSGHQFPNYSSELNVNALLLGDSALYLCASSQMSTDTQYFGPGTRLTVL.